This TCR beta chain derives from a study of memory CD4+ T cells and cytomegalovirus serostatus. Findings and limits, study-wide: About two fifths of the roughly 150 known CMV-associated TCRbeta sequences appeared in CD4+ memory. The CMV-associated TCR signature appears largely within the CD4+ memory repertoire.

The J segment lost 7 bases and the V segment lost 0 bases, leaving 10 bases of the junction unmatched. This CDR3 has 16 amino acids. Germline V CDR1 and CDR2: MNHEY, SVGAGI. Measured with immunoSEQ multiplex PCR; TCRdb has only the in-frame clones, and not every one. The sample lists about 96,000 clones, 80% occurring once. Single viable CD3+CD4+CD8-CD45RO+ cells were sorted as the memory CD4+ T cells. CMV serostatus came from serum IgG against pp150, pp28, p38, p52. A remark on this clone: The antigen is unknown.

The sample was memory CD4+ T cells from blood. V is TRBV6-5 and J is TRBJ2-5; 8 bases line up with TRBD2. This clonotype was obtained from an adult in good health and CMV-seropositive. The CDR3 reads CASSYSWTSTSGTQYF. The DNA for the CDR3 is TGTGCCAGCAGTTACTCGTGGACTAGCACCTCAGGGACCCAGTACTTC.